This paragraph covers one T cell receptor (beta chain) sequence. The target antigen is unknown. This sample includes further DNA sequences coding for the same CDR3. There are 13 residues in the CDR3. Germline V gene lookup returns CDR1 MNHNY and CDR2 SVGAGI (reference sequence). The V and J ends lost 6 bases and 1 base respectively, with 8 bases between them. These data come from a study of shared clonotypes between healthy human individuals. Broader study findings: Rarefaction analysis demonstrated incomplete sorted-subset sequencing notwithstanding large depth.

Some clones are missing from TCRdb's copy, which holds only in-frame ones; the method was immunoSEQ multiplex PCR. The sample carries 2 million to 2.5 million clones, approximately 93% recorded once. Sequencing was done on a sample of naive CD4+ T cells from PBMCs. Documented subset: CD45RA+ positively selected. The TCR originated in a man aged 18 to 35 in good health. Some clones in this sample may be carry-over from other donors' samples. V and J are TRBV6-6 and TRBJ2-3; D is uncertain. The CDR3 DNA is TGTGCCAGCAGCCCGGGTGGCACAGATACGCAGTATTTT. Its translation is CASSPGGTDTQYF.